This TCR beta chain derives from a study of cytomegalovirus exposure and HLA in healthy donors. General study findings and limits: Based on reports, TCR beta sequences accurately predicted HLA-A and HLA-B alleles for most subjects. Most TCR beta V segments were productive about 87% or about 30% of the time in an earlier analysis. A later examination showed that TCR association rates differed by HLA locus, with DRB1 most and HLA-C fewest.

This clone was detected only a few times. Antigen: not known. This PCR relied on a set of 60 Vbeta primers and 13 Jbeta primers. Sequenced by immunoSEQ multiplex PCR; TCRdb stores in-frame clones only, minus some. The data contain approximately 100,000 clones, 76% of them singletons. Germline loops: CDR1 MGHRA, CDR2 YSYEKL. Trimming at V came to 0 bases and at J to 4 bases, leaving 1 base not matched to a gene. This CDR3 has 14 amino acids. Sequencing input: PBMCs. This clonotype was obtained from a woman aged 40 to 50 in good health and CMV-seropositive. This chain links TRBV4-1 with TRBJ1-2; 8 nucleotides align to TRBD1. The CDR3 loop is CASSQETGGYGYTF. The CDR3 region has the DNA TGCGCCAGCAGCCAAGAAACAGGGGGCTATGGCTACACCTTC.